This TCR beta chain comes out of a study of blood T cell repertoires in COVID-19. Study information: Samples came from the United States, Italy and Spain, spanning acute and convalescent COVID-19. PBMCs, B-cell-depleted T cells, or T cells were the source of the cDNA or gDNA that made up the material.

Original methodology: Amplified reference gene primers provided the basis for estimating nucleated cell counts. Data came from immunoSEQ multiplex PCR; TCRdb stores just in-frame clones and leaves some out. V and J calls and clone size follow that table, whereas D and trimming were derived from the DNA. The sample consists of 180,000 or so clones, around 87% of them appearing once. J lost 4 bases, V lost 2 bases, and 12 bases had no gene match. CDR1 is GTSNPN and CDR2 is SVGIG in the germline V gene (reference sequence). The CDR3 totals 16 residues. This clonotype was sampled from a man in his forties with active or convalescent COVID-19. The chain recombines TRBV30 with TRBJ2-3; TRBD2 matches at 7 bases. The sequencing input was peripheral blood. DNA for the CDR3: TGTGCCTGGAGTCTTACCCTGGGGGGGGGATCAGATACGCAGTATTTT. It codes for CAWSLTLGGGSDTQYF.